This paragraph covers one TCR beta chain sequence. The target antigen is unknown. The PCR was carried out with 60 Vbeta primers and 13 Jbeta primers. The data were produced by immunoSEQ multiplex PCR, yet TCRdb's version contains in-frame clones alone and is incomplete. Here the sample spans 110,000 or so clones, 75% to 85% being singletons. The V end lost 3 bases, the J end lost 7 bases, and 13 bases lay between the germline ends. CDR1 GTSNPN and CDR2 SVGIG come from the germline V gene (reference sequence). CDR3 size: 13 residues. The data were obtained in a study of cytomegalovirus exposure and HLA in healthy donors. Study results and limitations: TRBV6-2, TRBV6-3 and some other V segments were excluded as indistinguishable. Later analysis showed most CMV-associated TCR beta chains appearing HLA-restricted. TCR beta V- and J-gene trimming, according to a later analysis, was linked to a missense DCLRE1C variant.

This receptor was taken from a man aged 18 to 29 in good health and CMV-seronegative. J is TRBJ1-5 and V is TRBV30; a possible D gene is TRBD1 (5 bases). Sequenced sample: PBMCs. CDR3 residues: CAWRGLEGQPQHF. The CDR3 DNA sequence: TGTGCCTGGAGGGGACTGGAAGGACAGCCCCAGCATTTT.